The entry below describes one T cell receptor (beta chain). What it recognizes is unknown. The entry originates in a study of long-term antiretroviral therapy in people with HIV. Run at survey level, the immunoSEQ assay was version v3.0. The protocol was immunoSEQ multiplex PCR, while the TCRdb copy is restricted to in-frame clones and leaves out a portion. The table records approximately 21,000 clones, 88% of them present only once. Findings and limits, study-wide: Pre-ART expanded TRB clones stayed dominant throughout, though often decreasing after ART.

This receptor was obtained from a man aged 55 to 70 with HIV. Sequenced here: unsorted PBMCs, sampled 2.3 years after starting antiretroviral therapy.

In nucleotides, the CDR3 is TGTGCCAGCAGCTTAGACGGGGGGCCCGGGGGGGAGCAGTTCTTC. Translating it yields CASSLDGGPGGEQFF. This rearrangement joins TRBV5-4 to TRBJ2-1; D perhaps matches TRBD2 (7 bases). The CDR3 length is 15 residues. Germline V gives CDR1 SGHNT, CDR2 YYREEE (reference sequence). Between the trimmed V and J ends, which lost 2 bases and 10 bases, there was a span of 19 bases.